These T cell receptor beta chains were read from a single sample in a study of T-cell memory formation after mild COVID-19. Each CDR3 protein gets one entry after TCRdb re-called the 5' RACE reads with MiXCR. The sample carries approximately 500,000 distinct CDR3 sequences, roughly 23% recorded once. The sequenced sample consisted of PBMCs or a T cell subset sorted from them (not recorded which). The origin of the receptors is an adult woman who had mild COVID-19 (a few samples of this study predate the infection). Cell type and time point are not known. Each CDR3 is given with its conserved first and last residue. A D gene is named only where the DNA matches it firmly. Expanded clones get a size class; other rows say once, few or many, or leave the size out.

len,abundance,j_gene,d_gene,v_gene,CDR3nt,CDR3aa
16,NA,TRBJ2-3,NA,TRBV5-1,TGCGCCAGCAGCTTTACAGGCGTCGTGGGCACAGATACGCAGTATTTT,CASSFTGVVGTDTQYF
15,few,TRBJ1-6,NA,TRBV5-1,TGCGCCAGCAGCTTGGAAAGGGGAGGCAATTCACCCCTCCACTTT,CASSLERGGNSPLHF
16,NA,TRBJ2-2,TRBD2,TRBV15,TGTGCCACCAGCAGAGATCTACTAGCGAGCACCGGGGAGCTGTTTTTT,CATSRDLLASTGELFF
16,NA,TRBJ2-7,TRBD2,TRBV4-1,TGCGCCAGCAGCCAAGTAGCCCAGCGGGGGTTCTACGAGCAGTACTTC,CASSQVAQRGFYEQYF
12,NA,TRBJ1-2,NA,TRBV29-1,TGCAGCGTTGCGGGGGCTCTCCATGGCTACACCTTC,CSVAGALHGYTF
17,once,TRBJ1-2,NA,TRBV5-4,TGTGCCAGCAGCTTGGCAGACGGATGGTCTCGACGCTATGGCTACACCTTC,CASSLADGWSRRYGYTF
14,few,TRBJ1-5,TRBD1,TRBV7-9,TGTGCCAGCAGCTCCGGACAGGGGGTCCAGCCCCAGCATTTT,CASSSGQGVQPQHF
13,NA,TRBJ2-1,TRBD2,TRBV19,TGTGCCAGTACCAATAGCGGGAGCGGTGAGCAGTTCTTC,CASTNSGSGEQFF
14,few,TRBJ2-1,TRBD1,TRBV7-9,TGTGCCAGCAGCTTAAGGAACAGGGGCAATGAGCAGTTCTTC,CASSLRNRGNEQFF
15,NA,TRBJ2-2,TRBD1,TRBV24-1,TGTGCCACGGAAAGTGACAGGGTGGGGACCGGGGAGCTGTTTTTT,CATESDRVGTGELFF
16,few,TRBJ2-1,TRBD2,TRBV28,TGTGCCAGCAGTTCGCCCCTAGCGGGGAGCTTTGTTGAGCAGTTCTTC,CASSSPLAGSFVEQFF
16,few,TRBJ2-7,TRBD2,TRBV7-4,TGTGCCAGCAGCCACCCCATAGCGGGCACCACCTACGAGCAGTACTTC,CASSHPIAGTTYEQYF
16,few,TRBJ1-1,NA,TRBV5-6,TGTGCCAGCAGCTTCGGGGAACCAAGGTTCCCCACTGAAGCTTTCTTT,CASSFGEPRFPTEAFF
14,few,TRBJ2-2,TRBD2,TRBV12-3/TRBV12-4,TGTGCCAGCAGCGAGCGGGGGCCCACCGGGGAGCTGTTTTTT,CASSERGPTGELFF
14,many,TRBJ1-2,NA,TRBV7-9,TGTGCCAGCAGCTTGGCCCTGGACAGCTATGGCTACACCTTC,CASSLALDSYGYTF
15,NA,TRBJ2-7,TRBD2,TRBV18,TGTGCCAGCTCACCACCATTGGGGGGGGCCTACGAGCAGTACTTC,CASSPPLGGAYEQYF
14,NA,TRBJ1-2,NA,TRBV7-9,TGTGCCAGCAGCTTAGTATCGGGGTACTATGGCTACACCTTC,CASSLVSGYYGYTF
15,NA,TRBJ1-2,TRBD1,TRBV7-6,TGTGCCAGCAGCTTAGACCCGCAGGGGGCGGGCGGCTACACCTTC,CASSLDPQGAGGYTF
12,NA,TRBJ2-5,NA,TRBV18,TGTGCCAGCTCACCAGACGGAGAGACCCAGTACTTC,CASSPDGETQYF
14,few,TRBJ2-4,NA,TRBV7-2,TGTGCCAGCAGCCCTCCTAGGCGACAAAACATTCAGTACTTC,CASSPPRRQNIQYF
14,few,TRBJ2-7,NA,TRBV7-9,TGTGCCAGCAGCTCTTTCCTCCATGCTTACGAGCAGTACTTC,CASSSFLHAYEQYF
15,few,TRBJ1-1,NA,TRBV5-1,TGCGCCAGCAGCTTCCTCCAGGGGAGGAACACTGAAGCTTTCTTT,CASSFLQGRNTEAFF
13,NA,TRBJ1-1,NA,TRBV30,TGTGCCTGGAGTGTTTCTATGAACACTGAAGCTTTCTTT,CAWSVSMNTEAFF
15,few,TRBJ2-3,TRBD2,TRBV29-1,TGCAGCGTTGTCACTAGCGGCACTAGCACAGATACGCAGTATTTT,CSVVTSGTSTDTQYF
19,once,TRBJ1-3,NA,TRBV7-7,TGTGCTAGCAGCTTACCCCTCCTTCAACATACCTCCTCTGGAAACACCATATATTTT,CASSLPLLQHTSSGNTIYF
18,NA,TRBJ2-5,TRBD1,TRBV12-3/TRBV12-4,TGTGCCAGCAGTTTTACGACCACCCCCAGTACAGGGGGAGAGACCCAGTACTTC,CASSFTTTPSTGGETQYF
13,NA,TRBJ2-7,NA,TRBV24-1,TGTGCCGTCCGTGGCAGGGGTGCTGTAGAGCAGTACTTC,CAVRGRGAVEQYF